A single sample gave rise to the 13 T cell receptor beta chains below, sequenced in a study of CD8+CD57+ T cells in acquired aplastic anemia. Genomic DNA provided the template from which TCR beta VDJ and CDR3 profiles were obtained. TCRdb used MiXCR to reprocess the reads, holding one entry per CDR3 protein. This sample carries about 240,000 distinct CDR3 sequences, 45% to 50% of them seen once, and the ten largest clones take 6.5% to 8%. Patients sequenced had flow cytometry evidence of CD8+CD57+ cell expansion. The specimen sequenced was sorted CD4+, CD8+, or CD8+CD57+ T cells (not recorded which) from PBMCs. These receptors were obtained from a human donor with aplastic anemia.

As DNA, the CDR3 is TGTGCCAGCAGCTTGCAGGAAGCGGTGAGCCAGTACTTC. This gives the protein CASSLQEAVSQYF. The genes are TRBV7-8 and TRBJ2-5; a weak D match, TRBD2 (5 bases). The CDR3 covers 13 residues. The V end lost 3 bases, the J end lost 10 bases, and 15 bases lay between the germline ends. Germline V gene sequence: CDR1 SGHVS, CDR2 FQNEAQ.

The CDR3 DNA reads as TGCGCCAGCAGTGATGGCGCAGGGTTCGATAGAGATGGCTACACCTTC. Residues: CASSDGAGFDRDGYTF. The chain links TRBV10-1 to TRBJ1-2; D might be TRBD1 (5 bases). CDR1 and CDR2 from the germline V gene are WNHNN and SYGVQD (reference sequence). The CDR3 is 16 amino acids. V lost 3 bases, J lost 6 bases, and 20 bases lay in between.

The chain joins TRBV15 to TRBJ1-1; D is unresolved. This CDR3 region has 13 residues. The germline gives CDR1 LNHNV, CDR2 YYDKDF (reference sequence). Deletions cut 4 bases from V and 1 base from J, with 7 bases between. The CDR3: CATSKKRNTEAFF. The CDR3 DNA follows: TGTGCCACCAGCAAGAAACGGAACACTGAAGCTTTCTTT.

This clonotype was counted a few times. A clone one base away is much larger, so this may be a read error. The J gene is TRBJ1-2, the V gene TRBV7-9; D remains unclear. The germline V gene encodes CDR1 SEHNR and CDR2 FQNEAQ (reference sequence). The CDR3 runs 16 residues. This chain's CDR3 is CASSFEALVPRYGHTF. CDR3 sequence (DNA): TGTGCCAGCAGCTTCGAGGCTTTGGTCCCTCGCTATGGCCACACCTTC. The variable domain in full, completed from reference TRBV7-9 and TRBJ1-2, reads DTGVSQNPRHKITKRGQNVTFRCDPISEHNRLYWYRQTLGQGPEFLTYFQNEAQLEKSRLLSDRFSAERPKGSFSTLEIQRTEQGDSAMYLCASSFEALVPRYGHTFGSGTRLTVV.

This clonotype has a count of ten or more. This chain joins TRBV5-1 and TRBJ1-1; D might be TRBD1 (6 bases). Germline V gene sequence: CDR1 SGHRS, CDR2 YFSETQ. Trimming shortened V by 1 base and J by 4 bases, and 14 bases separated the two germline ends. The CDR3 is 15 amino acids. For the CDR3, the DNA is TGCGCCAGCAGCTTGAAGGAGGGGGTGAGCACTGAAGCTTTCTTT. Encoded protein: CASSLKEGVSTEAFF.

The DNA for the CDR3 is TGTGCCAGCAGCTCCACACCGGTGTCAGATACGCAGTATTTT. Its translation: CASSSTPVSDTQYF. The chain has TRBV7-8 and TRBJ2-3; D is ambiguous. The CDR3 length is 14 residues. Per the germline V gene, CDR1 is SGHVS and CDR2 is FQNEAQ. Trimming took off 4 bases at V and 4 bases at J, with 12 bases between the two ends. Filled out from reference TRBV7-8 and TRBJ2-3, the complete variable domain reads GAGVSQSPRYKVAKRGQDVALRCDPISGHVSLFWYQQALGQGPEFLTYFQNEAQLDKSGLPSDRFFAERPEGSVSTLKIQRTQQEDSAVYLCASSSTPVSDTQYFGPGTRLTVL.

This clonotype was counted at least ten times. This chain uses TRBV7-6 with TRBJ1-4; tentative D call: TRBD1 (5 bases). The CDR3 runs 15 residues. Trimming left V 5 bases short and J 4 bases short, with 14 bases between. Germline V gives CDR1 SGHVS, CDR2 FNYEAQ. Here the CDR3 DNA reads TGTGCCAGCAGCGTCCACAGGTTTGGTAATGAAAAACTGTTTTTT. Amino acids: CASSVHRFGNEKLFF.

The gene calls are TRBV6-6 and TRBJ2-7; 12 nucleotides match TRBD2. CDR1 and CDR2 (germline): MNHNY, SVGAGI (reference sequence). This CDR3 has 17 residues. J lost 5 bases, V lost 10 bases, and 18 bases had no gene match. This CDR3 is CAISSQATSGSPDEQYF. The CDR3 nucleotides read TGTGCCATCTCATCGCAGGCGACTAGCGGGAGTCCCGACGAGCAGTACTTC.

Ten or more counts support this clonotype. The J gene is TRBJ2-1, the V gene TRBV20-1, with 9 bases matching TRBD1. The CDR3 runs to 14 residues. Germline-derived CDR1 and CDR2 are DFQATT and SNEGSKA (reference sequence). The V gene end was trimmed by 5 bases and the J gene end by 6 bases; junction bases not matched to a gene: 8. The CDR3 spells CSAPTGTGTNEQFF. The CDR3 DNA is TGCAGTGCTCCGACCGGGACAGGGACCAATGAGCAGTTCTTC.

This clonotype was seen many times. The chain has TRBV2 and TRBJ2-7, with a possible D match to TRBD1 (6 bases). Per the germline V gene, CDR1 is SNHLY and CDR2 is FYNNEI. V was clipped by 3 bases and J by 6 bases, with 24 bases between them. This CDR3 comprises 17 residues. The CDR3 sequence is CASSETTTARTVTEQYF. The CDR3, as DNA: TGTGCCAGCAGTGAGACCACGACTGCCCGGACAGTTACCGAGCAGTACTTC. Full variable domain (missing parts from reference TRBV2 and TRBJ2-7): EPEVTQTPSHQVTQMGQEVILRCVPISNHLYFYWYRQILGQKVEFLVSFYNNEISEKSEIFDDQFSVERPDGSNFTLKIRSTKLEDSAMYFCASSETTTARTVTEQYFGPGTRLTVT.

The CDR3 nucleotides are TGTGCCAGTAGTATCGCCTACAGGGCGGCTGGAAACACTGAAGCTTTCTTT. Translating gives CASSIAYRAAGNTEAFF. The chain couples TRBV19 to TRBJ1-1; the D gene is possibly TRBD1 (6 bases). Trimming stripped 3 bases from V and 2 bases from J, with 19 bases between. The CDR3 is made up of 17 amino acids. Germline-derived CDR1 and CDR2 are LNHDA and SQIVND (reference sequence).

A note on this clonotype: Compared with germline, one end of the junction differs, possibly owing to a read error. The rearrangement joins TRBV19 to TRBJ1-3, with 7 nucleotides matching TRBD1. The CDR3 covers 15 residues. Germline CDR1 reads LNHDA; CDR2 reads SQIVND (reference sequence). The CDR3 DNA is TGTGTCAGTACCCCAGCCAGGGGGTCTGGGAACACCATATATTTT. Residues: CVSTPARGSGNTIYF. The full variable domain, its missing parts supplied by reference TRBV19 and TRBJ1-3, is DGGITQSPKYLFRKEGQNVTLSCEQNLNHDAMYWYRQDPGQGLRLIYYSQIVNDFQKGDIAEGYSVSREKKESFPLTVTSAQKNPTAFYLCVSTPARGSGNTIYFGEGSWLTVV.

The chain combines TRBV15 with TRBJ1-2; D is undetermined. The V end lost 1 base, the J end lost 6 bases, and 6 bases lay between the germline ends. Germline V CDR1 and CDR2: LNHNV, YYDKDF (reference sequence). This CDR3 comprises 12 residues. CDR3 amino acids: CATSRGVDGYTF. CDR3 sequence (DNA): TGTGCCACCAGCAGAGGGGTCGATGGCTACACCTTC. Variable domain in full (rest from reference TRBV15 and TRBJ1-2): DAMVIQNPRYQVTQFGKPVTLSCSQTLNHNVMYWYQQKSSQAPKLLFHYYDKDFNNEADTPDNFQSRRPNTSFCFLDIRSPGLGDTAMYLCATSRGVDGYTFGSGTRLTVV.